The entry below describes one TCR beta chain. This clonotype was counted between two and nine times. Its specific antigen is unknown. Base quality data are lacking; no much larger clone is found one base away. The method was PCR. Sequencer: Illumina HiSeq 2500. TCR libraries were prepared with molecular barcoding, using unique molecular identifiers to normalize TCRbeta repertoire quantification. In-frame beta chains were kept once TCRdb had trimmed the public reads at Q25 with fastp and called clones with MiXCR. Rows are unified per CDR3 protein, each entry keeping the most common DNA and genes. In all, the sample holds approximately 290,000 distinct CDR3 sequences, and 9.5% to 13% of those were seen once. The top ten hold around 22% of the sample. The treatment or condition label on this specimen signifies: allogeneic hematopoietic cell transplantation with graft depleted of TCRalphabeta T cells and CD19 B cells. TCRalphabeta/CD19-depleted allogeneic hematopoietic cell grafts were given to the transplant recipients, all of whom were children.

This entry comes from a study of T-cell reconstitution after alpha-beta-depleted transplantation in children (dated by TCRdb to about 2016). Study-level background: T-cell immune reconstitution after TCRalphabeta/CD19-depleted allogeneic hematopoietic cell transplantation in children was quantitatively tracked in the study by means of TCR repertoire profiling.

The research as a whole found: About two months after transplant, the apparently early recovery of alphabetaT-cell counts reportedly depended on just several hundred clones that had expanded rapidly and came from non-depleted graft cells. The frequencies of hyperexpanded clones fell over the following months, and after one year, T-cell counts and TCRbeta diversity were mostly attributed to newly produced T cells. In some patients, the high TCRbeta diversity seen at day 60 was put down to recipient T cells and intrathymic progenitors that had survived conditioning.

The CDR3 runs 20 residues from the cysteine to the phenylalanine. Solely the CDR3 DNA is kept, with 60 bases framed from the first base. V has 2 bases trimmed and J has 0 bases trimmed; junction bases matching no gene number 15. CDR1 LGHDT and CDR2 YNNKEL are derived from the germline V gene (reference sequence). The TCR was taken from a male patient aged 2-15 years who had a stem cell transplant for chronic granulomatous disease, so the T cells may come from the graft donor. The source was peripheral blood, collected 180 days after TCRalphabeta/CD19-depleted stem cell transplant. Recombination joined TRBV3-1 with TRBJ2-4; 8 central bases correspond to TRBD2. The CDR3 reads CASSQHPRRGDTIAKNIQYF. The base sequence is TGTGCCAGCAGCCAACACCCTCGGCGGGGGGACACTATAGCCAAAAACATTCAGTACTTC. This CDR3, with the reference TRBV3-1 and TRBJ2-4 proteins standing in past its ends, gives the full variable domain DTAVSQTPKYLVTQMGNDKSIKCEQNLGHDTMYWYKQDSKKFLKIMFSYNNKELIINETVPNRFSPKSPDKAHLNLHINSLELGDSAVYFCASSQHPRRGDTIAKNIQYFGAGTRLSVL.